The subject of this entry is one T cell receptor beta chain. These data originate in a study of blood T cell repertoires in COVID-19. Looking at the study overall: Samples representing acute and convalescent COVID-19 were sourced from the United States, Italy and Spain. From T cells, B-cell-depleted T cells, or PBMCs came the material, which was cDNA or gDNA.

The CDR3 is 16 residues long. Trimming cost V 4 bases and J 0 bases, with 13 bases left between them. CDR1 SGHTS and CDR2 YDEGEE come from the germline V gene. Seattle enrolled patients during active infection and tracked them longitudinally. Authors' processing steps: Amplifying reference gene primers gave estimates of nucleated cell counts. The assay was immunoSEQ multiplex PCR, and TCRdb's table has in-frame clones only and misses some. D and trimming come from the DNA, and the V and J calls and clone size come from that table. The sample shows under 200,000 clones, around 85% of them seen only once.

The source material was peripheral blood. The receptor's source is a woman aged 55-70 years with COVID-19, enrolled during active disease. The chain uses TRBV5-8 and TRBJ1-4; no definite D call. The CDR3 DNA reads as TGTGCCAGCAGCCGAGACCGACAAGCAACTAATGAAAAACTGTTTTTT. Its protein product is CASSRDRQATNEKLFF.